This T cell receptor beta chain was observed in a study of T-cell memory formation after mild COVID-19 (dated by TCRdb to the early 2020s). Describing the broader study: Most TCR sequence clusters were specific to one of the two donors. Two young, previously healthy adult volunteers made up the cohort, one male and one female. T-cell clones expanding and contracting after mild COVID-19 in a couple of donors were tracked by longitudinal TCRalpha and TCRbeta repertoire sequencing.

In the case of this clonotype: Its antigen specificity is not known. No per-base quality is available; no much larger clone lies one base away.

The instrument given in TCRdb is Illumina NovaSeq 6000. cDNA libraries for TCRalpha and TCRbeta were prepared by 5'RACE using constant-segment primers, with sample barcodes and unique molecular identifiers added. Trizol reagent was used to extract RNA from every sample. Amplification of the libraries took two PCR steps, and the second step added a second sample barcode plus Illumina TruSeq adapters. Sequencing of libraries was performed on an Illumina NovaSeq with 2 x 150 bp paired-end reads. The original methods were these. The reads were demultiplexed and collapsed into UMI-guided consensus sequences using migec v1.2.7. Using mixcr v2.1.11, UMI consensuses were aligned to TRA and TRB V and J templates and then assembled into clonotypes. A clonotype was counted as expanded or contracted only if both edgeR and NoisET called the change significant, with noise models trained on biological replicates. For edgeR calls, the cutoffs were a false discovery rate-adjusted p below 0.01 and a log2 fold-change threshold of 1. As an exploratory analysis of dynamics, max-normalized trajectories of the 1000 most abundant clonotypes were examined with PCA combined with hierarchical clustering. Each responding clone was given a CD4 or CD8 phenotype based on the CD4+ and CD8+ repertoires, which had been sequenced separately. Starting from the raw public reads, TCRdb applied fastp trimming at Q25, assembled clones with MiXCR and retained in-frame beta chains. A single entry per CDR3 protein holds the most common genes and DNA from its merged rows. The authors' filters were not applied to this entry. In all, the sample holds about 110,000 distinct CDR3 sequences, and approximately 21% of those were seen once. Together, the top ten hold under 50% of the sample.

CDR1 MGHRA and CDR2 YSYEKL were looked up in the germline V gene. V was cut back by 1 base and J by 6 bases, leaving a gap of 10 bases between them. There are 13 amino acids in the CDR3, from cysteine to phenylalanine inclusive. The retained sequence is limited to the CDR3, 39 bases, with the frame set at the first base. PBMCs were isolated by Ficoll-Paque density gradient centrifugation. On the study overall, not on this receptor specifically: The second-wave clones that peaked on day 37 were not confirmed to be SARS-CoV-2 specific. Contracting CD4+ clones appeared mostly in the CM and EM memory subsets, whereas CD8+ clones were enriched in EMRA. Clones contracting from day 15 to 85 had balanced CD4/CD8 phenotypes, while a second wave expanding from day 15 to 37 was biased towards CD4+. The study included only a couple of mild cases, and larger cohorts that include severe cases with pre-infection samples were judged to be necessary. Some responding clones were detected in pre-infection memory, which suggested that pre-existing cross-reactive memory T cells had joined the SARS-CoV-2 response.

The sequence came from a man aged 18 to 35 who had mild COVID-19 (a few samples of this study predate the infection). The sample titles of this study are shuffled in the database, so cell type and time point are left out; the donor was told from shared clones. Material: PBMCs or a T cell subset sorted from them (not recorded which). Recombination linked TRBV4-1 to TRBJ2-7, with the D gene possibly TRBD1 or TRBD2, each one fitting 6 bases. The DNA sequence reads TGCGCCAGCAGCCAAGTGGGGGGCTCCGAGCAGTACTTC. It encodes CASSQVGGSEQYF.